These 13 T cell receptor beta chains originate from one sample sequenced in a study of T cell changes during pregnancy in multiple sclerosis. Sequenced by immunoSEQ multiplex PCR; TCRdb stores in-frame clones only, minus some. The table records approximately 44,000 clones, 80% to 90% of them present only once. This specimen was CD4+ T cells from peripheral blood mononuclear cells, taken in the first trimester of pregnancy. The receptors originated from a female donor with multiple sclerosis, enrolled in a pregnancy study.

The chain couples TRBV7-8 to TRBJ2-3; 9 bases agree with TRBD2. The J segment lost 3 bases and the V segment lost 2 bases, leaving 6 bases of the junction unmatched. This CDR3 region has 16 residues. The germline V gene has CDR1 SGHVS and CDR2 FQNEAQ. CDR3 protein: CASSLQSAGGTDTQYF. The CDR3 region has the DNA TGTGCCAGCAGCTTACAATCTGCGGGAGGGACAGATACGCAGTATTTT.

In DNA form, the CDR3 reads TGTGCCAGCAGCGTAGGGGGCAATACGCAGTATTTT. It encodes CASSVGGNTQYF. The chain links TRBV9 to TRBJ2-3; TRBD1 might be the D (5 bases). With 0 bases removed from V and 7 bases from J, the gap between germline ends came to 6 bases. The CDR3 contains 12 residues. CDR1 is SGDLS and CDR2 is YYNGEE in the germline V gene.

V is TRBV6-1 and J is TRBJ2-2; D gene ambiguous. The CDR3 sequence is 16 residues long. Trimming stripped 2 bases from V and 0 bases from J, with 10 bases between. Germline values: CDR1 MNHNS, CDR2 SASEGT. CDR3 residues: CASSEIAETNTGELFF. The CDR3 DNA reads as TGTGCCAGCAGTGAAATCGCGGAAACGAACACCGGGGAGCTGTTTTTT.

Comment on this clone: The junction departs from the called germline gene at one end, perhaps through a read error. This rearrangement joins TRBV10-2 to TRBJ2-7; 7 nucleotides agree with TRBD1. This CDR3 has 12 amino acids. CDR1 is WSHSY and CDR2 is SAAADI in the germline V gene. For the CDR3, the DNA is TGCGCCAGCAGTCAGTCAGGGGGCGAGCAGTACTTC. Its translation: CASSQSGGEQYF.

This clone has more than one count but fewer than ten. The chain combines TRBV6-6 with TRBJ1-5; no firm D call. CDR1 is MNHNY, CDR2 SVGAGI, per germline (reference sequence). The CDR3 runs to 12 residues. V lost 10 bases to trimming and J lost 4 bases, with 11 bases between them. CDR3 DNA sequence: TGTGCCATTAGGACGGGGAATCAGCCCCAGCATTTT. Translated, it gives CAIRTGNQPQHF.

The V gene is TRBV2, the J gene TRBJ2-5; weak D call: TRBD2 (6 bases). This CDR3 region has 14 residues. Trimming left V 7 bases short and J 1 base short, with 13 bases between. Germline lookup yields CDR1 SNHLY and CDR2 FYNNEI. CDR3 nucleotide sequence: TGTGCCAGCAACCCTAGCGCGTTCCAAGAGACCCAGTACTTC. It codes for CASNPSAFQETQYF.

This clone was observed a single time. The V and J genes are TRBV4-2 and TRBJ1-3; D ambiguous. This CDR3 is 16 amino acids long. Trimming took off 10 bases at V and 2 bases at J, with 21 bases between the two ends. CDR1 and CDR2 (germline): LGHNA, YNFKEQ. The CDR3 region has the DNA TGTGCCACCTTAAGCGGCCTTGAGGGTCCTGGAAACACCATATATTTT. Translated, it gives CATLSGLEGPGNTIYF.

The V gene is TRBV30, the J gene TRBJ1-2; D gene ambiguous. Trimming took off 1 base at V and 8 bases at J, with 14 bases between the two ends. Germline V gene lookup returns CDR1 GTSNPN and CDR2 SVGIG (reference sequence). The CDR3 has 13 residues. The CDR3 coding sequence is TGTGCCTGGAGTGGGTCCCAACCGGAGGGCTACACCTTC. Translation gives CAWSGSQPEGYTF.

The CDR3, as DNA: TGTGCCAGCAGTTTCGACAGTTATGGCTACACCTTC. Translation: CASSFDSYGYTF. This sequence joins TRBV6-1 and TRBJ1-2; the D gene is possibly TRBD1 (5 bases). The CDR3 runs to 12 residues. Trimming removed 5 bases from V and 5 bases from J, with 9 bases in between. Germline values: CDR1 MNHNS, CDR2 SASEGT.

Only a few counts were recorded for this clone. This chain joins TRBV6-5 and TRBJ2-7; D might be TRBD1 (6 bases). This CDR3 has 14 amino acids. Germline V lookup: CDR1 MNHEY, CDR2 SVGAGI. The germline V and J ends were trimmed by 6 bases and 12 bases, with 24 bases remaining between them. CDR3: CASRPSLRDTISYF. In DNA, the CDR3 is TGTGCCAGCAGACCCTCACTTAGGGACACCATTTCGTACTTC.

The chain carries TRBV2 and TRBJ2-5; possibly TRBD2 for D (5 bases). Germline CDR1 and CDR2: SNHLY and FYNNEI. Trimming took off 4 bases at V and 4 bases at J, with 13 bases between the two ends. This CDR3 is 14 amino acids long. CDR3 loop: CASSGVGVTETQYF. The CDR3 nucleotides read TGTGCCAGCAGTGGCGTCGGGGTGACAGAGACCCAGTACTTC.

The V call is TRBV18, the J call TRBJ2-7; 11 bases fit TRBD1. The CDR3 has 14 residues. V lost 2 bases, J lost 6 bases, and 3 bases stayed unmatched. Looked up from germline, CDR1 is KGHSH and CDR2 is LQKENI. The CDR3 DNA sequence: TGTGCCAGCTCACCAATAGGGACAGGGGGCGAGCAGTACTTC. Residues: CASSPIGTGGEQYF.

This chain uses TRBV7-6 with TRBJ2-1; maybe TRBD2 (5 bases). This CDR3 comprises 16 residues. Trimming shortened V by 5 bases and J by 3 bases, and 17 bases separated the two germline ends. From germline, CDR1 is SGHVS and CDR2 FNYEAQ. The CDR3 protein is CASSPNPAGLYNEQFF. For the CDR3, the DNA is TGTGCCAGCAGCCCAAACCCGGCGGGCCTCTACAATGAGCAGTTCTTC.